One TCR beta chain is described in this entry. What it recognizes is unknown. The sample is drawn from a study of a mutant IDH1 vaccine in newly diagnosed glioma. The time point is: week 5, during vaccination. It was 300 ug of mutant IDH1 20-mer peptide that made up each vaccine dose, given with topical imiquimod. Assay used: immunoSEQ multiplex PCR; TCRdb lists only in-frame clones, some missing. The sample yields tens of thousands of clones, roughly 76% seen once. The sequenced sample was PBMCs, obtained from a glioma patient whose treatment included an IDH1 peptide vaccine. The sequence derives from a man in his fifties or sixties with glioma.

This chain's CDR3 is CAWSLMATDTQYF. The CDR3 region has the DNA TGTGCCTGGAGTCTGATGGCCACAGATACGCAGTATTTT. The chain carries TRBV30 and TRBJ2-3; D uncertain. Germline CDR1 and CDR2: GTSNPN and SVGIG (reference sequence). This CDR3 has 13 amino acids. The V end lost 2 bases, the J end lost 2 bases, and 8 bases lay between the germline ends.